One sample yielded the 13 T cell receptor beta chains listed below, sequenced in a study of T cell responses to AZD1222 COVID-19 vaccine. Method: immunoSEQ multiplex PCR; TCRdb's copy keeps in-frame clones and lacks some. The table records around 150,000 clones, roughly 94% of them present only once. This specimen was peripheral blood, taken on day 0 of AZD1222 vaccination. The receptor set was obtained from an adult in good health.

This chain joins TRBV5-1 and TRBJ2-2; D is unclear. V shed 1 base and J shed 0 bases, with 13 bases lying between them. The CDR3 sequence is 17 residues long. Germline assignment: CDR1 SGHRS and CDR2 YFSETQ. CDR3 residues: CASSLFLGESNTGELFF. Written as DNA, the CDR3 is TGCGCCAGCAGCTTGTTTCTTGGGGAATCGAACACCGGGGAGCTGTTTTTT.

V and J are TRBV14 and TRBJ1-5; D remains ambiguous. Germline V gene sequence: CDR1 SGHDN, CDR2 FVKESK. V gave up 0 bases and J gave up 11 bases, with 11 bases separating them. This CDR3 is 13 amino acids long. CDR3 nucleotide sequence: TGTGCCAGCAGCCAAGATATTTTAAGTACCCAGCATTTT. This encodes CASSQDILSTQHF.

This clone occurred once. The chain links TRBV6-2 or TRBV6-3 to TRBJ2-7; unclear D gene. The length of the CDR3 is 13 residues. CDR1 MNHEY and CDR2 SVGEGT come from the germline V gene. V lost 3 bases to trimming and J lost 0 bases, with 6 bases between them. The CDR3 DNA sequence: TGTGCCAGCAGTTATCCCCTCTCCTACGAGCAGTACGTC. Translation gives CASSYPLSYEQYV.

The CDR3 DNA is TGTGCCACCAGCAGAGGGGTAGCGGCGTACCAAGAGACCCAGTACTTC. It encodes CATSRGVAAYQETQYF. The chain uses TRBV15 and TRBJ2-5; a possible D gene is TRBD2 (6 bases). There are 16 residues in the CDR3. Trimming stripped 1 base from V and 0 bases from J, with 12 bases between. Germline-derived CDR1 and CDR2 are LNHNV and YYDKDF (reference sequence).

The rearrangement uses TRBV6-5 and TRBJ1-2; TRBD1 matches at 7 bases. The CDR3 totals 13 residues. CDR1 MNHEY and CDR2 SVGAGI come from the germline V gene. The V gene end was trimmed by 8 bases and the J gene end by 4 bases; junction bases not matched to a gene: 7. As DNA, the CDR3 is TGTGCCAGCCTACCAGACAGGGTCTATGGCTACACCTTC. Its translation: CASLPDRVYGYTF.

The rearrangement uses TRBV6-5 and TRBJ2-1; 7 bases are a match to TRBD1. Germline values: CDR1 MNHEY, CDR2 SVGAGI. This CDR3 is built from 15 residues. The V and J ends lost 6 bases and 3 bases, in that order; junction bases with no gene match: 8. The CDR3 loop reads CASRNRDSFYNEQFF. In DNA, the CDR3 is TGTGCCAGCAGGAACCGGGACAGCTTCTACAATGAGCAGTTCTTC.

The chain couples TRBV5-1 to TRBJ1-1; no firm D call. In germline, CDR1 is SGHRS, CDR2 YFSETQ. Between the trimmed V and J ends, which lost 5 bases and 0 bases, there was a span of 20 bases. The CDR3 is 17 amino acids. CDR3 in DNA: TGCGCCAGCAGTCACAGCCCCGGGCGGGGTATGAACACTGAAGCTTTCTTT. Amino acids: CASSHSPGRGMNTEAFF.

V gene TRBV12-3 or TRBV12-4 combines with J gene TRBJ1-1; D is uncertain. This CDR3 comprises 12 residues. V was cut by 7 bases and J by 11 bases, with 17 bases left in between. The CDR3 here is CASTSDWRDAFF. Written as DNA, the CDR3 is TGTGCCAGCACCTCGGACTGGAGGGATGCTTTCTTT.

The genes are TRBV3-1 (or the pseudogene TRBV3-2) and TRBJ1-2; 10 bases are a match to TRBD1. CDR1 and CDR2 from the germline V gene are LGHDT and YNNKEL (reference sequence). V was pared by 0 bases and J by 9 bases, with 19 bases of the junction left unmatched. This CDR3 spans 19 amino acids. The CDR3 region has the DNA TGTGCCAGCAGCCAAGATGCATGTCTTCGGGACAGGGGCCCCGGGTGCTACACCTTC. It specifies CASSQDACLRDRGPGCYTF.

The chain is built from TRBV29-1 and TRBJ1-1; D uncertain. Germline V gives CDR1 SQVTM, CDR2 ANQGSEA. The CDR3 runs to 15 residues. The ends were cut back, 7 bases at V and 2 bases at J, with 20 bases in the middle. The CDR3 loop reads CSAGRSYEGNTEAFF. CDR3 nucleotides: TGCAGCGCCGGGCGTTCCTATGAAGGCAACACTGAAGCTTTCTTT.

This chain joins TRBV19 and TRBJ1-1; 10 bases match TRBD1. This CDR3 comprises 18 residues. Trimming removed 5 bases from V and 3 bases from J; junction bases left unmatched: 15. Germline CDR1 reads LNHDA; CDR2 reads SQIVND (reference sequence). The DNA of the CDR3 is TGTGCCAGTAGTGTACGGGACAGGGGATCGACGGTGGACACTGAAGCTTTCTTT. Protein sequence: CASSVRDRGSTVDTEAFF.

This rearrangement joins TRBV27 to TRBJ1-2; D is possibly TRBD1 (6 bases). CDR3 length equals 14 residues. Germline V lookup: CDR1 MNHEY, CDR2 SMNVEV (reference sequence). Trimming left V 5 bases short and J 3 bases short, with 13 bases between. CDR3 sequence: CASSPTGQYYGYTF. For the CDR3, the DNA is TGTGCCAGCAGTCCAACTGGACAGTACTATGGCTACACCTTC.

This CDR3 is CASSRTFTGNYGYTF. The CDR3 nucleotides are TGTGCCAGTAGTAGAACATTCACAGGGAACTATGGCTACACCTTC. The chain joins TRBV19 to TRBJ1-2, with D perhaps TRBD1 (6 bases). V was trimmed by 4 bases and J by 2 bases, leaving 14 bases between them. The CDR3 extends over 15 amino acids. Germline CDR1 and CDR2: LNHDA and SQIVND (reference sequence).